The 20 T cell receptor beta chains below were found in one sample sequenced in a study of CXCR3-negative and CXCR3-positive naive CD8 T cells (dated by TCRdb to 2018 to 2020). Overall results and qualifications from the work: TRB CDR3s from CXCR3-positive naive cells showed higher hydrophobicity (lower Kidera factor 4), lower energy, and higher strength and volume indices than CXCR3-negative naive cells.

Sequencing relied on a NextSeq 550. The Human TCR Profiling Kit (MiLaboratory) was used to prepare UMI-labeled 5' RACE TRB cDNA libraries. TCRdb reprocessed the reads; each CDR3 protein sequence makes one entry, and DNA is unavailable. Per the sample table, the count is fewer than 140,000 distinct CDR3 sequences. Of the sample, approximately 0.38% is held by the ten largest clones. Their recognized antigens are unknown. Material: naive CXCR3+ CD8+ T cells from blood. The cell subset or site label corresponds to: CD45RO-CCR7+CD27+CD95- naive CD8+ T cells expressing CXCR3 (TNR3+). All receptors derive from a human donor in good health. Some clones in this sample may be carry-over from other donors' samples.

The rearrangement uses TRBV5-4 and TRBJ2-3; TCRdb reports TRBD1, a call that lacks DNA to check it against. CDR1 is SGHNT, CDR2 YYREEE, per germline (reference sequence). This CDR3 region has 14 residues. The CDR3 region is CASSSGSASGTQYF.

The rearrangement uses TRBV12-3 or TRBV12-4 and TRBJ2-7; TCRdb selects TRBD2, and the lack of DNA leaves this call unchecked. CDR3 size: 14 residues. The CDR3 loop reads CASSRYTSGSEQYF.

The chain carries TRBV7-9 and TRBJ1-1; without DNA, the TCRdb call of TRBD1 cannot be checked. This CDR3 has 13 residues. CDR1 is SEHNR, CDR2 FQNEAQ, per germline (reference sequence). CDR3 region: CASSFPGGAEAFF. Drawing the rest from reference TRBV7-9 and TRBJ1-1, the complete variable domain is DTGVSQNPRHKITKRGQNVTFRCDPISEHNRLYWYRQTLGQGPEFLTYFQNEAQLEKSRLLSDRFSAERPKGSFSTLEIQRTEQGDSAMYLCASSFPGGAEAFFGQGTRLTVV.

This chain uses TRBV14 with TRBJ1-1; without DNA, the TCRdb call of TRBD1 cannot be checked. There are 12 residues in the CDR3. From germline, CDR1 is SGHDN and CDR2 FVKESK. The CDR3 reads CASSQDSPGGFF.

The chain combines TRBV7-9 with TRBJ2-7; TCRdb picks TRBD2, but there is no DNA to check that call. The CDR3 is 15 residues long. From germline, CDR1 is SEHNR and CDR2 FQNEAQ (reference sequence). The CDR3 sequence is CASSLTSGRAWEQYF.

The chain employs TRBV20-1 and TRBJ2-7. The CDR3 is 13 residues long. CDR1 DFQATT and CDR2 SNEGSKA come from the germline V gene (reference sequence). The CDR3 protein is CSARFTTHDEQYF.

The chain is built from TRBV7-9 and TRBJ2-3; with no DNA, the TCRdb D assignment of TRBD2 cannot be verified. The CDR3 has 17 amino acids. The germline gives CDR1 SEHNR, CDR2 FQNEAQ (reference sequence). CDR3 protein: CASSLGPSGGSTDTQYF.

The chain is built from TRBV9 and TRBJ1-1; lacking DNA, the TRBD1 call made by TCRdb goes unchecked. CDR3 length: 14 amino acids. Germline V CDR1 and CDR2: SGDLS, YYNGEE. CDR3 sequence reads: CASSVAQGGTEAFF.

The chain has TRBV6-2 or TRBV6-3 and TRBJ2-1; TCRdb's D gene call, TRBD2, goes unchecked for lack of DNA. The V gene's germline CDR1 is MNHEY and CDR2 SVGEGT. CDR3 length: 20 residues. CDR3 sequence: CASSYRRGTSGGAVPNEQFF.

CDR3 amino acids: CASSIVSGTEAFF. The gene calls are TRBV19 and TRBJ1-1. Germline values: CDR1 LNHDA, CDR2 SQIVND (reference sequence). The CDR3 runs to 13 residues.

The chain joins TRBV21-1 to TRBJ1-1; without DNA, the TCRdb call of TRBD1 cannot be checked. TRBV21-1 is recorded as a pseudogene. The CDR3 sequence is 12 residues long. The CDR3 here is CASSSGRTEAFF.

V is TRBV29-1 and J is TRBJ1-2; lacking DNA, the TRBD1 call made by TCRdb goes unchecked. CDR3 length equals 14 residues. Germline V CDR1 and CDR2: SQVTM, ANQGSEA. CDR3 residues: CSVEDTRGDYGYTF.

The rearrangement uses TRBV29-1 and TRBJ1-2; the D call from TCRdb, TRBD1, cannot be confirmed without DNA. The CDR3 has 15 residues. Germline V gives CDR1 SQVTM, CDR2 ANQGSEA. CDR3: CSVEEAPYRPYGYTF.

The chain carries TRBV7-9 and TRBJ2-3. CDR1 is SEHNR and CDR2 is FQNEAQ in the germline V gene (reference sequence). The CDR3 totals 12 residues. Here the CDR3 reads CASSSQSDTQYF.

The chain is built from TRBV27 and TRBJ2-6; TCRdb indicates TRBD2, and absent DNA this call remains unverified. Germline V lookup: CDR1 MNHEY, CDR2 SMNVEV (reference sequence). This CDR3 has 14 amino acids. CDR3 region: CASSGLAGANVLTF.

The V call is TRBV3-1, the J call TRBJ2-1; there is no DNA to check the TCRdb D call of TRBD2. The length of the CDR3 is 15 residues. Germline V CDR1 and CDR2: LGHDT, YNNKEL (reference sequence). CDR3 protein: CASSPRTSEMGEQFF.

This chain links TRBV29-1 with TRBJ2-7. Germline assignment: CDR1 SQVTM and CDR2 ANQGSEA. The length of the CDR3 is 12 residues. The CDR3 sequence: CSVDGGPYEQYF.

The chain has TRBV23-1 and TRBJ2-1; TCRdb's D call, TRBD1, is unchecked because there is no DNA. TRBV23-1 belongs to the ORF category, with a function that is uncertain. The CDR3 covers 17 residues. CDR3 loop: CASSQFPGQGARNEQFF.

This chain connects TRBV3-1 to TRBJ2-6. The CDR3 length is 15 residues. CDR1 LGHDT and CDR2 YNNKEL come from the germline V gene (reference sequence). CDR3 in amino acids: CASSHKMSGANVLTF.

The genes are TRBV28 and TRBJ2-1; TCRdb designates TRBD2, a call that cannot be tested without DNA. The CDR3 spans 15 residues. The germline V gene encodes CDR1 MDHEN and CDR2 SYDVKM. The CDR3 sequence is CASSPGTLSYNEQFF.